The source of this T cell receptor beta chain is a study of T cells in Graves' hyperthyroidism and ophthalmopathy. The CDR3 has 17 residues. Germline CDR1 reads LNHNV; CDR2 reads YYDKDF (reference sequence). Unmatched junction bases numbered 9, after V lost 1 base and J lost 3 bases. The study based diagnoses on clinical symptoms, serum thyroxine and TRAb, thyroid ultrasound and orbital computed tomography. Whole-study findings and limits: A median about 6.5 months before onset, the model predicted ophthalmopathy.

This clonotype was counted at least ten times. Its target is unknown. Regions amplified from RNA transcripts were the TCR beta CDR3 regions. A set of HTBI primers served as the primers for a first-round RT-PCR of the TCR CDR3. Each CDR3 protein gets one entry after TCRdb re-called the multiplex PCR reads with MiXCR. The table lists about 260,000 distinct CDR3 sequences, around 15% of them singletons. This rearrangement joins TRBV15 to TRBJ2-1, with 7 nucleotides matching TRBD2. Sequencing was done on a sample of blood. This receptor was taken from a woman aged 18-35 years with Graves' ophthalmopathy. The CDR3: CATSRAAGRRHYNEQFF. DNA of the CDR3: TGTGCCACCAGCAGAGCGGCCGGGAGGCGCCACTACAATGAGCAGTTCTTC.